The following is a T cell receptor (beta chain) sequence with its context. Its target is not known. This specimen belongs to a study of T cells after yellow fever vaccination. Study-wide background: SMART-Seq v4 Ultra Low Input served to prepare low-cell-number fractions. Study observations and caveats: Just a small share of clonotypes turned up in the CD4 compartment as well as the CD8 compartment. Most clones from primary vaccination were detected again post-booster (roughly 96% CD4, 70% to 90% CD8).

Synthesis of TCR cDNA relied on 5'RACE template switching, which attached a universal primer site and UMIs. Each CDR3 protein is one row after TCRdb ran MiXCR on the 5' RACE reads. The sample has hundreds of thousands of distinct CDR3 sequences, about 19% seen once. The CDR3 runs to 18 residues. The germline V and J ends were trimmed by 7 bases and 2 bases, with 26 bases remaining between them. This clonotype originated in a man younger than 40 who received the YFV17D yellow fever vaccine. The chain carries TRBV12-3 or TRBV12-4 and TRBJ2-5; TRBD1 or TRBD2 may be the D gene (5 bases each). Specimen: PBMCs, collected 15 days after the yellow fever booster vaccination. CDR3 region: CASNFIPGPPAVQETQYF. The DNA of the CDR3 is TGTGCCAGCAATTTTATACCGGGACCTCCGGCGGTACAAGAGACCCAGTACTTC.